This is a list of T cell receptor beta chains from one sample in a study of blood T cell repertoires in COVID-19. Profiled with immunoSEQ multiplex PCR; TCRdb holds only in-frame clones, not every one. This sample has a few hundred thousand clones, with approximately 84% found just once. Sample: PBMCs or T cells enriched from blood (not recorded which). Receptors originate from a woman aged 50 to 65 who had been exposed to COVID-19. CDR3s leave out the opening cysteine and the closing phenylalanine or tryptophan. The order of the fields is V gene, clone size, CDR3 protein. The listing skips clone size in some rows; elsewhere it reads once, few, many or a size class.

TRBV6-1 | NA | ASSSLGTSQETQY
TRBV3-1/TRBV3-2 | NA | ASSQEWDRTNTEAF
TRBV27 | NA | ASSLAGRGGSPLH
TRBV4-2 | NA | ASSPTSGVSTDTQY
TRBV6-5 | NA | ASREDRATEAF
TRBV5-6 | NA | ASSLGGSRGWNQPQH
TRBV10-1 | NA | ASSRDTDQPQH
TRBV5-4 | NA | ASSSRATGELF
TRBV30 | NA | AWNRDMRGEKLF
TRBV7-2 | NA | ASSFTPREQY
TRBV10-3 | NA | ATRGEGTETQY
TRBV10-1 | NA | ASRPSSENTIY
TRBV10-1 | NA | ASSRDRGTPYGYT
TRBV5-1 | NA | ASSLQGNTEAF
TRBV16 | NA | ASRGEGGTGGYT
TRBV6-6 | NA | ASSLRDRGFSNSPLH
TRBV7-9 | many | ASSLVGLAGQPRYNEQF
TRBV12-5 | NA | ASGFPPGWKTEAF
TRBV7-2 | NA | ASSPRGTGRSDTQY
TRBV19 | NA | ASSIVVGFTEAF
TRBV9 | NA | ASSVDASRTDTQY
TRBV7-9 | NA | ASSQQGGGTEAF
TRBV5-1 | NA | ASSFNRGGSGANVLT
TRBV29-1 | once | SVETIDRHLNYGYT
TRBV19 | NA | ASSRGQGGYGYT
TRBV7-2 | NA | ASSGAGGNGYT
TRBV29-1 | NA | SVTQGYGRDTQY